These 5 T cell receptor beta chains came from one sample sequenced in a study of blood T cells in healthy people across ages. Sample-barcoded 5' priming and a J-beta primer mix drove a second PCR of 7 to 11 cycles. In TCRdb, the 5' RACE reads were re-called with MiXCR into one record per CDR3 protein. The sample contains roughly 860,000 distinct CDR3 sequences, around two thirds of which appear only once. Sequencing used blood. The receptors shown here come from a man aged 30 to 39 in good health.

DNA for the CDR3: TGTGCCAGCAGCAGGGACCTGCGGGAGCAGTACTTC. This codes for CASSRDLREQYF. This chain connects TRBV7-2 to TRBJ2-5, with 7 bases identical to TRBD2. J gave up 11 bases and V 5 bases, and 8 bases lay outside the gene matches. CDR1 is SGHTA and CDR2 is FQGNSA in the germline V gene. The CDR3 sequence is 12 residues long. The full variable domain, with the rest looked up from reference TRBV7-2 and TRBJ2-5, is GAGVSQSPSNKVTEKGKDVELRCDPISGHTALYWYRQSLGQGLEFLIYFQGNSAPDKSGLPSDRFSAERTGGSVSTLTIQRTQQEDSAVYLCASSRDLREQYFGPGTRLLVL.

The chain is built from TRBV15 and TRBJ2-1; no definite D call. From germline, CDR1 is LNHNV and CDR2 YYDKDF (reference sequence). V gave up 2 bases and J gave up 0 bases, with 14 bases separating them. The CDR3 extends over 17 amino acids. CDR3 loop: CATSRSGTYRSYNEQFF. The CDR3 nucleotides read TGTGCCACCAGCAGATCCGGAACGTACCGCTCCTACAATGAGCAGTTCTTC.

The gene calls are TRBV6-6 and TRBJ2-1, with TRBD2 as a possible D gene (6 bases). From germline, CDR1 is MNHNY and CDR2 SVGAGI (reference sequence). Trimming stripped 0 bases from V and 5 bases from J, with 14 bases between. The CDR3 is 16 amino acids. Here the CDR3 reads CASSYSRAGLHNEQFF. The CDR3 DNA sequence: TGTGCCAGCAGTTACTCGCGCGCGGGACTTCACAATGAGCAGTTCTTC.

The chain recombines TRBV4-2 with TRBJ2-7, with D perhaps TRBD1 (5 bases). The germline V and J ends were trimmed by 1 base and 2 bases, with 27 bases remaining between them. CDR1 LGHNA and CDR2 YNFKEQ come from the germline V gene. CDR3 length: 20 amino acids. The CDR3 DNA is TGTGCCAGCAGCCAAGTTAAGGGCTTCCCCAAAGGGGCTTATACCTACGAGCAGTACTTC. It specifies CASSQVKGFPKGAYTYEQYF.

This clonotype was found many times. The chain has TRBV4-3 and TRBJ2-4, with D possibly called TRBD1 or TRBD2 (5 bases each). CDR1 and CDR2 from the germline V gene are LGHNA and YSLEER. The CDR3 is made up of 13 amino acids. The germline V and J ends were trimmed by 0 bases and 10 bases, with 10 bases remaining between them. The CDR3 bases are TGCGCCAGCAGCCAAGAAACCTGGGGGATTCAGTACTTC. This sequence encodes CASSQETWGIQYF.